This paragraph covers one T cell receptor (beta chain) sequence. Antigen specificity is unknown. Generated by immunoSEQ multiplex PCR, the TCRdb table keeps only in-frame clones and is missing some. The table records about 2.4 million clones, 93% of them present only once. The CDR3 runs 11 residues. The V end lost 4 bases, the J end lost 10 bases, and 9 bases lay between the germline ends. Germline CDR1 and CDR2: SGHKS and YYEKEE (reference sequence). This entry is derived from a study of shared clonotypes between healthy human individuals. Overall study findings and caveats: Among non-shared clonotypes, generation probabilities were lower than among those shared by all four donors.

The TCR sequence derives from a man aged 18 to 30 in good health. Some clones in this sample may be carry-over from other donors' samples. What was sequenced was naive CD4+ T cells from PBMCs. Subset specified: CD45RA+ positively selected. V and J are TRBV5-5 and TRBJ2-1; D is uncertain. The CDR3: CASSLASEQFF. DNA for the CDR3: TGTGCCAGCAGCCTCGCATCCGAGCAGTTCTTC.